Listed here are 13 T cell receptor beta chains from one sample, sequenced in a study of blood T cell repertoires in COVID-19. TCRdb keeps only in-frame clones here, not all; method: immunoSEQ multiplex PCR. The sample carries about 160,000 clones, 82% recorded once. Sequences were obtained from peripheral blood. These receptors were collected from a human donor with acute or convalescent COVID-19. The donor label of this sample is uncertain.

CDR3 loop: CASSKDRVRETQYF. The CDR3 coding sequence is TGCGCCAGCAGCAAGGACAGGGTGCGTGAGACCCAGTACTTC. V is TRBV5-1 and J is TRBJ2-5; 8 nucleotides align to TRBD1. CDR3 length: 14 amino acids. The V gene end was trimmed by 4 bases and the J gene end by 5 bases; junction bases not matched to a gene: 7. The germline gives CDR1 SGHRS, CDR2 YFSETQ.

The V and J genes are TRBV12-3 or TRBV12-4 and TRBJ2-7, with D possibly matching TRBD2 (6 bases). The CDR3 sequence is 12 residues long. Between the trimmed V and J ends, which lost 1 base and 7 bases, there was a span of 8 bases. The CDR3 spells CASSLGRGEQYF. CDR3 in DNA: TGTGCCAGCAGTTTAGGCCGGGGGGAGCAGTACTTC.

The chain combines TRBV7-2 with TRBJ2-2, with 7 positions matching TRBD1. Germline V lookup: CDR1 SGHTA, CDR2 FQGNSA. The CDR3 runs to 15 residues. Trimming took 6 bases from V and 0 from J; bases not matched to a gene: 4. CDR3 protein: CASRSDRANTGELFF. CDR3 DNA sequence: TGTGCCAGCAGATCCGACAGGGCGAACACCGGGGAGCTGTTTTTT.

This rearrangement joins TRBV6-4 to TRBJ1-3, with D uncertain. The CDR3 runs 13 residues. V lost 6 bases and J 2 bases, leaving 8 bases between the germline ends. Germline V gene data show CDR1 as MRHNA and CDR2 as SNTAGT. The CDR3 coding sequence is TGTGCCAGCAGCAAAGCGGCTGGAAACACCATATATTTT. This codes for CASSKAAGNTIYF.

The chain combines TRBV7-2 with TRBJ2-5, with a weak D call TRBD1 (7 bases). The CDR3 is 14 residues long. Germline values: CDR1 SGHTA, CDR2 FQGNSA. Trimming shortened V by 2 bases and J by 4 bases, and 11 bases separated the two germline ends. Here the CDR3 DNA reads TGTGCCAGCAGCTTACAGGGGGGTAGAGAGACCCAGTACTTC. It is translated as CASSLQGGRETQYF.

The chain links TRBV6-6 to TRBJ1-4; D gene uncertain. Germline assignment: CDR1 MNHNY and CDR2 SVGAGI (reference sequence). There are 13 residues in the CDR3. Between the trimmed V and J ends, which lost 2 bases and 8 bases, there was a span of 9 bases. CDR3 DNA sequence: TGTGCCAGCAGTTACCCCCCGGGAGAAAAACTGTTTTTT. This encodes CASSYPPGEKLFF.

The V call is TRBV19, the J call TRBJ1-2; D remains unclear. The CDR3 extends over 14 amino acids. Germline V gives CDR1 LNHDA, CDR2 SQIVND (reference sequence). The V end lost 9 bases, the J end lost 6 bases, and 20 bases lay between the germline ends. CDR3 sequence (DNA): TGTGCCAGCAAAAGACTGACCGAGAATGATGGCTACACCTTC. Its translation: CASKRLTENDGYTF.

The gene calls are TRBV18 and TRBJ2-1, with D maybe TRBD2 (6 bases). Trimming pared 0 bases from V and 0 bases from J, leaving 12 bases between. Per germline, CDR1 KGHSH and CDR2 LQKENI. This CDR3 comprises 17 residues. Here the CDR3 reads CASSPPAGTVSYNEQFF. The CDR3 coding sequence is TGTGCCAGCTCACCACCCGCGGGGACCGTCTCCTACAATGAGCAGTTCTTC.

V is TRBV6-4 and J is TRBJ1-1, with 8 nucleotides matching TRBD1. Germline V lookup: CDR1 MRHNA, CDR2 SNTAGT. The CDR3 contains 15 residues. V shed 0 bases, J shed 11 bases, and the junction held 11 bases outside the gene matches. Here the CDR3 DNA reads TGTGCCAGCAGTGACTCTGTGGCAGGGGGCTGGGCGGCTTTCTTT. This encodes CASSDSVAGGWAAFF.

The chain combines TRBV28 with TRBJ2-5; 13 positions agree with TRBD2. The junction had 9 bases not matched to a gene; V was cut back by 4 bases and J by 4 bases. The length of the CDR3 is 17 residues. From germline, CDR1 is MDHEN and CDR2 SYDVKM. CDR3 loop: CASSSRTSGGTGETQYF. The CDR3 bases are TGTGCCAGCAGTTCGCGGACTAGCGGGGGCACGGGAGAGACCCAGTACTTC.

V is TRBV29-1 and J is TRBJ2-1, with 8 bases aligning to TRBD2. J was trimmed by 8 bases and V by 4 bases; bases with no gene match: 10. Per the germline V gene, CDR1 is SQVTM and CDR2 is ANQGSEA. The CDR3 runs 14 residues. The CDR3 loop reads CSVGLAGKVDEQFF. For the CDR3, the DNA is TGCAGCGTTGGTTTAGCGGGGAAGGTAGATGAGCAGTTCTTC.

This chain links TRBV18 with TRBJ1-4; D is undetermined. Between the trimmed V and J ends, which lost 3 bases and 3 bases, there was a span of 11 bases. This CDR3 has 15 residues. Germline CDR1 KGHSH, CDR2 LQKENI. For the CDR3, the DNA is TGTGCCAGCTCACCGCCAACTGGTGCTAATGAAAAACTGTTTTTT. It translates to CASSPPTGANEKLFF.

J is TRBJ1-5 and V is TRBV6-5, with D unresolved. The germline V gene encodes CDR1 MNHEY and CDR2 SVGAGI. There are 13 residues in the CDR3. V was clipped by 0 bases and J by 4 bases, with 4 bases between them. The CDR3 is CASSYSLNQPQHF. CDR3 DNA: TGTGCCAGCAGTTACTCCTTAAATCAGCCCCAGCATTTT.